The TCR beta chain described here comes from a study of patients and donors after allogeneic stem cell transplantation. TCRdb passed the RT-PCR reads through MiXCR, listing each CDR3 protein once. Of 800,000 to 1,000,000 distinct CDR3 sequences detected, over 15% appear once; the ten largest clones hold 6%. The V gene end was trimmed by 7 bases and the J gene end by 4 bases; junction bases not matched to a gene: 3. The CDR3 consists of 12 residues. The germline gives CDR1 MNHEY, CDR2 SMNVEV (reference sequence). This clonotype has only a few counts. Sequencing used blood, either unsorted or a sorted T cell fraction (not recorded which). The TCR sequence derives from a human donor who was either an allogeneic HSCT recipient or a stem cell or donor lymphocyte infusion donor (not recorded which). It is not recorded whose cells these are; they may come from a transplant donor. The chain recombines TRBV27 with TRBJ1-1, with 7 positions matching TRBD1. The CDR3, as DNA: TGTGCCAGCACTGACAGGGCCACTGAAGCTTTCTTT. It translates to CASTDRATEAFF.